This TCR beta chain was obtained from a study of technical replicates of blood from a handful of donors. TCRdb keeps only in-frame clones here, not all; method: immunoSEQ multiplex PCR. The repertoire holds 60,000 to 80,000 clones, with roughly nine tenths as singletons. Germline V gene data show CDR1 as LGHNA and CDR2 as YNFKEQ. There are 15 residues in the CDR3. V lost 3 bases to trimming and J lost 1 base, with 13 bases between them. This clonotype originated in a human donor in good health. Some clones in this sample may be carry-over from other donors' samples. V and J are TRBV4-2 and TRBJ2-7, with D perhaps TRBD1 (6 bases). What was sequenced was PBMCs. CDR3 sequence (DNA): TGTGCCAGCAGCCATAACAGGGTGACGTCCTACGAGCAGTACTTC. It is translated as CASSHNRVTSYEQYF.